This paragraph reports one T cell receptor beta chain. No antigen is known for it. The data stem from a study of blood T cells in healthy people across ages. CDR3 length: 16 residues. Trimming took 0 bases from V and 5 from J, leaving 16 bases between them. Germline values: CDR1 MNHEY, CDR2 SVGAGI. Study-wide findings and caveats: Estimates drawn from one million T cells were deemed to understate diversity.

The second PCR ran roughly 6 to 12 cycles with a sample-barcoded 5' primer and J-beta primers. A template-switch adaptor containing 12 random nucleotides labeled each cDNA molecule. MiXCR, applied by TCRdb to the 5' RACE reads, yields one record per CDR3 protein. Of about 1.8 million distinct CDR3 sequences listed, around half are singletons. Sequenced: blood. This clonotype was obtained from a woman in her forties in good health. The V and J genes are TRBV6-5 and TRBJ2-5, with a possible D match to TRBD2 (6 bases). CDR3 in amino acids: CASSYSPSASGETQYF. The DNA for the CDR3 is TGTGCCAGCAGTTACTCGCCTAGCGCCTCAGGGGAGACCCAGTACTTC.